A single sample is the source of the 31 T cell receptor beta chains below, sequenced in a study of monozygotic twins with inflammatory bowel disease. TCRdb reprocessed the 5' RACE reads, with one entry per CDR3 protein and no DNA. The listing records about 160,000 distinct CDR3 sequences. The sequencing sample was made of blood. The origin of the receptors is a human donor with ulcerative colitis or Crohn's disease, or a healthy co-twin of an affected twin (not recorded which).

This rearrangement joins TRBV12-3 or TRBV12-4 to TRBJ1-1; the TCRdb call, TRBD1, lacks DNA for checking. This CDR3 spans 13 amino acids. CDR3 sequence reads: CASSLSRGTEAFF.

The gene calls are TRBV20-1 and TRBJ2-7; TCRdb selects TRBD2, and the lack of DNA leaves this call unchecked. The CDR3 contains 13 residues. Germline V CDR1 and CDR2: DFQATT, SNEGSKA (reference sequence). CDR3 protein: CSATGGQSYEQYF.

V and J are TRBV5-4 and TRBJ1-4; the D call from TCRdb, TRBD1, cannot be confirmed without DNA. The length of the CDR3 is 16 residues. Germline CDR1 reads SGHNT; CDR2 reads YYREEE (reference sequence). CDR3 residues: CASSLRTQATNEKLFF.

The chain couples TRBV15 to TRBJ2-1. The CDR3 consists of 16 residues. Germline lookup yields CDR1 LNHNV and CDR2 YYDKDF (reference sequence). The CDR3: CATSRDRDSSYNEQFF.

The chain carries TRBV20-1 and TRBJ2-1; TCRdb designates TRBD2, a call that cannot be tested without DNA. Germline assignment: CDR1 DFQATT and CDR2 SNEGSKA (reference sequence). This CDR3 contains 15 residues. CDR3 amino acids: CSAKGLAGWYNEQFF.

V gene TRBV12-3 or TRBV12-4 combines with J gene TRBJ2-4; TCRdb names TRBD1, which stays unverified in the absence of DNA. CDR3 length equals 14 residues. This CDR3 reads CASRMTGAENIQYF.

This sequence joins TRBV27 and TRBJ1-2; no DNA is available, so the TRBD1 call from TCRdb remains unchecked. This CDR3 comprises 17 residues. The germline V gene encodes CDR1 MNHEY and CDR2 SMNVEV (reference sequence). This CDR3 is CASKLTGGVGGGYGYTF.

The chain employs TRBV6-5 and TRBJ2-7. The CDR3 consists of 17 residues. Germline loops: CDR1 MNHEY, CDR2 SVGAGI. CDR3 loop: CASSYSGLRQAPNEQYF.

The V gene is TRBV18, the J gene TRBJ2-1; the D call of TRBD1 rests on TCRdb alone, since no DNA is present to check it. The CDR3 totals 16 residues. From germline, CDR1 is KGHSH and CDR2 LQKENI. The CDR3 loop reads CASSFPRGSSYNEQFF.

The chain recombines TRBV27 with TRBJ2-5. This CDR3 has 15 residues. The germline gives CDR1 MNHEY, CDR2 SMNVEV (reference sequence). This CDR3 is CASSLNPQVQETQYF.

The CDR3 here is CATSDWTGGYEQYF. This rearrangement joins TRBV24-1 to TRBJ2-7; absent DNA, TCRdb's TRBD1 call cannot be checked. The CDR3 is 14 amino acids. Germline V gene data show CDR1 as KGHDR and CDR2 as SFDVKD.

The V call is TRBV27, the J call TRBJ2-7; the D gene TCRdb calls, TRBD1, cannot be checked with no DNA. From germline, CDR1 is MNHEY and CDR2 SMNVEV (reference sequence). The CDR3 has 13 amino acids. CDR3 sequence: CACSLGAVGEQYF.

The chain carries TRBV6-5 and TRBJ1-6; TCRdb's D gene call, TRBD1, goes unchecked for lack of DNA. The V gene's germline CDR1 is MNHEY and CDR2 SVGAGI. This CDR3 comprises 16 residues. The CDR3 reads CASSYVPRDYNSPLHF.

The rearrangement joins TRBV11-2 to TRBJ2-7; the TRBD1 assignment by TCRdb is unverifiable without DNA. The CDR3 extends over 13 amino acids. The germline gives CDR1 SGHAT, CDR2 FQNNGV. CDR3 amino acids: CASSFTGVYEQYF.

The chain is built from TRBV5-4 and TRBJ2-7; no DNA is available, so the TRBD2 call from TCRdb remains unchecked. Germline V gene sequence: CDR1 SGHNT, CDR2 YYREEE (reference sequence). The CDR3 has 14 residues. CDR3 protein: CASSLELASYEQYF.

The CDR3 reads CATSEGTSGVADITDTQYF. V usage is TRBV24-1 and J usage is TRBJ2-3; TCRdb's assignment of TRBD2 cannot be checked, as there is no DNA. Germline V gene sequence: CDR1 KGHDR, CDR2 SFDVKD. This CDR3 has 19 amino acids.

This sequence joins TRBV18 and TRBJ2-3; TCRdb's D gene call, TRBD1, goes unchecked for lack of DNA. The CDR3 runs to 15 residues. In germline, CDR1 is KGHSH, CDR2 LQKENI. This CDR3 is CASSPNGRSTDTQYF.

V usage is TRBV20-1 and J usage is TRBJ2-7; TCRdb designates TRBD1, a call that cannot be tested without DNA. The CDR3 has 13 amino acids. Germline V lookup: CDR1 DFQATT, CDR2 SNEGSKA (reference sequence). CDR3: CSALRDTSYEQYF.

The gene calls are TRBV15 and TRBJ2-7; TCRdb picks TRBD2, but there is no DNA to check that call. Germline CDR1 LNHNV, CDR2 YYDKDF (reference sequence). There are 15 residues in the CDR3. The CDR3 protein is CATSRGTSGSYEQYF.

The chain couples TRBV9 to TRBJ2-1; the D call of TRBD2 rests on TCRdb alone, since no DNA is present to check it. Germline CDR1 is SGDLS and CDR2 is YYNGEE. This CDR3 has 15 amino acids. CDR3 sequence: CASSTLEGLHNEQFF.

The chain carries TRBV29-1 and TRBJ2-1; TCRdb indicates TRBD2, and absent DNA this call remains unverified. Germline V CDR1 and CDR2: SQVTM, ANQGSEA. The CDR3 is 15 amino acids. CDR3 residues: CSVEIGGGAYNEQFF.

The chain combines TRBV12-3 or TRBV12-4 with TRBJ1-2; the D call from TCRdb, TRBD1, cannot be confirmed without DNA. This CDR3 has 14 residues. CDR3 protein: CASSFETGPYGYTF.

The chain uses TRBV5-1 and TRBJ2-2; TCRdb indicates TRBD1, and absent DNA this call remains unverified. The CDR3 runs to 16 residues. The germline V gene has CDR1 SGHRS and CDR2 YFSETQ. CDR3 amino acids: CASSLDGTGDTGELFF.

The gene calls are TRBV20-1 and TRBJ2-1. The CDR3 spans 14 residues. Germline CDR1 and CDR2: DFQATT and SNEGSKA (reference sequence). The CDR3 loop is CSAIRTKVYNEQFF.

The chain joins TRBV7-9 to TRBJ2-7. The CDR3 is made up of 13 amino acids. The germline gives CDR1 SEHNR, CDR2 FQNEAQ (reference sequence). This CDR3 reads CASSLVLGYEQYF.

The V call is TRBV12-3 or TRBV12-4, the J call TRBJ2-7. CDR3 length equals 14 residues. CDR3 sequence reads: CASSRAGESYEQYF.

V usage is TRBV5-6 and J usage is TRBJ2-2; there is no DNA to check the TCRdb D call of TRBD2. The CDR3 is made up of 16 amino acids. The germline V gene encodes CDR1 SGHDT and CDR2 YYEEEE. CDR3 in amino acids: CASSLGESLFAGELFF.

The rearrangement uses TRBV12-3 or TRBV12-4 and TRBJ2-1; the D call from TCRdb, TRBD2, cannot be confirmed without DNA. The CDR3 loop spans 15 amino acids. The CDR3 loop reads CASSPGLPLRNEQFF.

This chain joins TRBV28 and TRBJ2-3. The germline V gene has CDR1 MDHEN and CDR2 SYDVKM. This CDR3 is built from 12 residues. CDR3 sequence reads: CASRESRDTQYF.

This CDR3 is CASSQGGRGYEQYF. V gene TRBV7-2 combines with J gene TRBJ2-7; TCRdb proposes TRBD2, but this gene call is untestable without DNA. This CDR3 region has 14 residues. Looked up from germline, CDR1 is SGHTA and CDR2 is FQGNSA. Using reference TRBV7-2 and TRBJ2-7 for the parts outside the CDR3, the full variable domain is GAGVSQSPSNKVTEKGKDVELRCDPISGHTALYWYRQSLGQGLEFLIYFQGNSAPDKSGLPSDRFSAERTGGSVSTLTIQRTQQEDSAVYLCASSQGGRGYEQYFGPGTRLTVT.

The chain links TRBV15 to TRBJ2-7; TCRdb proposes TRBD2, but this gene call is untestable without DNA. There are 18 residues in the CDR3. CDR1 is LNHNV and CDR2 is YYDKDF in the germline V gene (reference sequence). The CDR3 region is CATSRERYLAGVSYEQYF.